The 3 T cell receptor beta chains given below trace back to one sample, sequenced in a study of blood T cell repertoires in COVID-19. The table came from immunoSEQ multiplex PCR; TCRdb's copy has only in-frame clones and leaves some out. The table lists 250,000 to 300,000 clones, approximately 90% of them singletons. The sample taken for sequencing was peripheral blood. Every receptor here comes from a woman in her twenties or thirties with COVID-19, enrolled during active disease.

The V call is TRBV6-1, the J call TRBJ2-7; D may be TRBD1 (6 bases). V lost 4 bases and J lost 5, with 21 bases in between. This CDR3 has 16 amino acids. Germline V gene data show CDR1 as MNHNS and CDR2 as SASEGT. DNA for the CDR3: TGTGCCAGCAGTGCCCAGAACAGGGTGATATCGGACGAGCAGTACTTC. Protein sequence: CASSAQNRVISDEQYF.

The V and J genes are TRBV25-1 and TRBJ1-2; D ambiguous. The CDR3 covers 16 residues. Germline assignment: CDR1 MGHDK and CDR2 SYGVNS. Trimming pared 3 bases from V and 3 bases from J, leaving 17 bases between. In DNA, the CDR3 is TGTGCCAGCAGTGATTATCAGGTGTCCTCCTACTATGGCTACACCTTC. Protein product: CASSDYQVSSYYGYTF.

The J gene is TRBJ1-1, the V gene TRBV27; no reliable D call. This CDR3 contains 13 residues. With 2 bases removed from V and 0 bases from J, the gap between germline ends came to 4 bases. From germline, CDR1 is MNHEY and CDR2 SMNVEV (reference sequence). The CDR3 here is CASSLIVNTEAFF. The CDR3 nucleotides are TGTGCCAGCAGTTTAATCGTGAACACTGAAGCTTTCTTT.